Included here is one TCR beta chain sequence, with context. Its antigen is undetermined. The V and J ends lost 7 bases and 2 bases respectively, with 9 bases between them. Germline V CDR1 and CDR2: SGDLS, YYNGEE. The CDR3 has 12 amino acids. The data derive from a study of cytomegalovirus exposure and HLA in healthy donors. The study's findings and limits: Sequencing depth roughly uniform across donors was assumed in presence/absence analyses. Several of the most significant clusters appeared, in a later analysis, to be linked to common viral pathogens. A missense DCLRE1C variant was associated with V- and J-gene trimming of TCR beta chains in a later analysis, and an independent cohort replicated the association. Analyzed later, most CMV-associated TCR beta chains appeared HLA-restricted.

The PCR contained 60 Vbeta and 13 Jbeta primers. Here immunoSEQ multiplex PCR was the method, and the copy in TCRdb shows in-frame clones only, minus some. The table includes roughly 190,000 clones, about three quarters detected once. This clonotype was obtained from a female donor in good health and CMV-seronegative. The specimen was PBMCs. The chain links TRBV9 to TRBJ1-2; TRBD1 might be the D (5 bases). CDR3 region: CASDTGNYGYTF. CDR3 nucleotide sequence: TGTGCCAGCGACACAGGAAACTATGGCTACACCTTC. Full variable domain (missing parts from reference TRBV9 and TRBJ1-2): DSGVTQTPKHLITATGQRVTLRCSPRSGDLSVYWYQQSLDQGLQFLIQYYNGEERAKGNILERFSAQQFPDLHSELNLSSLELGDSALYFCASDTGNYGYTFGSGTRLTVV.